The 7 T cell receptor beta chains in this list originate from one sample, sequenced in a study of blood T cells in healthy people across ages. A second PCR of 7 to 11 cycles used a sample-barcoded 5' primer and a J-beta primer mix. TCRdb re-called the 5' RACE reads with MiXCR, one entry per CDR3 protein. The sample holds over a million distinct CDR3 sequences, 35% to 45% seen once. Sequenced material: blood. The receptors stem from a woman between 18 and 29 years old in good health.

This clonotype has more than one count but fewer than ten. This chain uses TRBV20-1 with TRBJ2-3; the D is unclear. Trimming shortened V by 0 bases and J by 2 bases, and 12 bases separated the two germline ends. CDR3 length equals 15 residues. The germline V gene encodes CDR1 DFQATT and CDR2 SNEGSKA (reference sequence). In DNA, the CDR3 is TGCAGTGCTAGAGACCGCAAAACTAACACAGATACGCAGTATTTT. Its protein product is CSARDRKTNTDTQYF.

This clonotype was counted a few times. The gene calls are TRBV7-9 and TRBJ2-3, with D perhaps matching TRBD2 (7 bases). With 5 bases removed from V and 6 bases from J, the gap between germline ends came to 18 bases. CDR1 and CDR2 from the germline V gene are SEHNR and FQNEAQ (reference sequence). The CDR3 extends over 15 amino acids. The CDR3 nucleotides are TGTGCCAGCAGCACAAGGGGGGGTAACTTCGATACGCAGTATTTT. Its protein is CASSTRGGNFDTQYF.

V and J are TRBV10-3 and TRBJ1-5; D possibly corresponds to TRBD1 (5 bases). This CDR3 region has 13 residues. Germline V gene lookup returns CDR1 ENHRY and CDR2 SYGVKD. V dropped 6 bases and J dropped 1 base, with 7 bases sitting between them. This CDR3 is CAIRRDSNQPQHF. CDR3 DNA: TGTGCCATCAGGCGGGACAGCAATCAGCCCCAGCATTTT.

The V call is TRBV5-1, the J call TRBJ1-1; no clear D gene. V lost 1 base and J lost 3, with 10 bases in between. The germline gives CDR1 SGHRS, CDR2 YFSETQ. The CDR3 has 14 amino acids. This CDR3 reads CASSLKWKDTEAFF. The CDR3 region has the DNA TGCGCCAGCAGCTTGAAATGGAAAGACACTGAAGCTTTCTTT.

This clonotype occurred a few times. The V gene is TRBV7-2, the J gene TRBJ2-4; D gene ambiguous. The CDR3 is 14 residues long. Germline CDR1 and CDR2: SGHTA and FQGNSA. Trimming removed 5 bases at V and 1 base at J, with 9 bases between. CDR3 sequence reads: CASSAGRAKNIQYF. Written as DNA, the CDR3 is TGTGCCAGCAGCGCCGGGCGTGCCAAAAACATTCAGTACTTC.

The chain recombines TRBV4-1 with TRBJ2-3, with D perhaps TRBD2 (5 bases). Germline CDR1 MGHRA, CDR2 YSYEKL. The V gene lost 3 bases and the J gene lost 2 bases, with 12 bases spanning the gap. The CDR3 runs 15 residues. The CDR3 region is CASSHGVVNTDTQYF. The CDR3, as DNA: TGCGCCAGCAGCCACGGGGTGGTGAACACAGATACGCAGTATTTT.

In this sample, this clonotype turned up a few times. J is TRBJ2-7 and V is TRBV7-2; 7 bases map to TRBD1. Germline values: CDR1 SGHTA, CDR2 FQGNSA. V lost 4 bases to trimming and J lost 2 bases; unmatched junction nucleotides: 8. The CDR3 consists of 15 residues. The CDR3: CASSSTPGQTYEQYF. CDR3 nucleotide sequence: TGTGCCAGCAGCTCCACCCCGGGACAGACCTACGAGCAGTACTTC. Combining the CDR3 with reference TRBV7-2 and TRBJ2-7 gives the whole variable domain GAGVSQSPSNKVTEKGKDVELRCDPISGHTALYWYRQSLGQGLEFLIYFQGNSAPDKSGLPSDRFSAERTGGSVSTLTIQRTQQEDSAVYLCASSSTPGQTYEQYFGPGTRLTVT.